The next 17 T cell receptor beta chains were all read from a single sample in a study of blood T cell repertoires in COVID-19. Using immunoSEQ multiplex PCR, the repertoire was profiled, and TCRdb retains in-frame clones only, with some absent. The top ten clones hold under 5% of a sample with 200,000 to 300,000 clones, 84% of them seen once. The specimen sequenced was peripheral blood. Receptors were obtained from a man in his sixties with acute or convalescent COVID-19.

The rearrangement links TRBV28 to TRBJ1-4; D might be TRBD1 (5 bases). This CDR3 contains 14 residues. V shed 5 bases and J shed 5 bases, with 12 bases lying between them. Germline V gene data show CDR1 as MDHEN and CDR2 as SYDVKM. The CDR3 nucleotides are TGTGCCAGCAGTGAACAGGCAGGGAATGAAAAACTGTTTTTT. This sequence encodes CASSEQAGNEKLFF.

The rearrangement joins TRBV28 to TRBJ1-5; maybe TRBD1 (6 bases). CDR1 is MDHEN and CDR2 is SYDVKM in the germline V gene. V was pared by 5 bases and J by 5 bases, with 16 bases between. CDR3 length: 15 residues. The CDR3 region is CASSRAGPGDQPQHF. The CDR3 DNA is TGTGCCAGCAGTCGTGCCGGGCCAGGGGATCAGCCCCAGCATTTT.

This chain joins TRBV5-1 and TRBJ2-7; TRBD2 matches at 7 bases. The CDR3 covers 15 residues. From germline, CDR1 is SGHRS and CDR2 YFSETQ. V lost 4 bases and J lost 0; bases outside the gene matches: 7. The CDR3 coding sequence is TGCGCCAGCAGCGGGGAGGGCACAAGCTCCTACGAGCAGTACTTC. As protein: CASSGEGTSSYEQYF.

The CDR3 DNA sequence: TGTGCCAGCAGTATACAAAGGGGGCCAGGCAATCAGCCCCAGCATTTT. Amino acid sequence: CASSIQRGPGNQPQHF. The chain has TRBV28 and TRBJ1-5; TRBD1 matches 7 bases. V shed 5 bases and J 2 bases; nucleotides not matched to a gene: 9. CDR3 length equals 16 residues. The germline V gene has CDR1 MDHEN and CDR2 SYDVKM.

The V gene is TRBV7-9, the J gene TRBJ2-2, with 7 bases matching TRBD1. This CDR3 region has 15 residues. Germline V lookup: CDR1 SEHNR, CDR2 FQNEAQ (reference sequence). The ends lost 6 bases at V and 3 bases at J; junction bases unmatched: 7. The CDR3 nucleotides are TGTGCCAGCAGGCCCGGGACAGTAGACACCGGGGAGCTGTTTTTT. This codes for CASRPGTVDTGELFF. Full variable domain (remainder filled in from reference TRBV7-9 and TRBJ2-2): DTGVSQNPRHKITKRGQNVTFRCDPISEHNRLYWYRQTLGQGPEFLTYFQNEAQLEKSRLLSDRFSAERPKGSFSTLEIQRTEQGDSAMYLCASRPGTVDTGELFFGEGSRLTVL.

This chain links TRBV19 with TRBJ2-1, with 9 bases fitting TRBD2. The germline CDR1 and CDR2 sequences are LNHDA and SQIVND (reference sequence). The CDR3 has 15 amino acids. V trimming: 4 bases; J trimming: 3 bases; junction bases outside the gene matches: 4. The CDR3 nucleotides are TGTGCCAGTAGTAGTAGCGGGGGTGGCTACAATGAGCAGTTCTTC. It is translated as CASSSSGGGYNEQFF.

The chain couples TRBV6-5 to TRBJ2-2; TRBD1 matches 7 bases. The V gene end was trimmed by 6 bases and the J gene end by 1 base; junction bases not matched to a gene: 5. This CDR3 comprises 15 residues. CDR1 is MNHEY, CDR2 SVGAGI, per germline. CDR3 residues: CASRTGLLNTGELFF. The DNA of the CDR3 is TGTGCCAGCAGGACAGGGCTCCTGAACACCGGGGAGCTGTTTTTT.

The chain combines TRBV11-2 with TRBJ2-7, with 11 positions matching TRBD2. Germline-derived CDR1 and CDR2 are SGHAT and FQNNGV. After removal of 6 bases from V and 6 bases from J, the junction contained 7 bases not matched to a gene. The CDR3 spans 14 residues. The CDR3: CASRSLAGVSEQYF. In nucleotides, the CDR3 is TGTGCCAGCAGATCACTAGCGGGAGTAAGCGAGCAGTACTTC.

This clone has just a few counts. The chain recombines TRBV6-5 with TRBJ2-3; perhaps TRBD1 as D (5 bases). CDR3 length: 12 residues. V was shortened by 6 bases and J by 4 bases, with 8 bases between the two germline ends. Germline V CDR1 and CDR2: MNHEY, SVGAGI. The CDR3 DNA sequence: TGTGCCAGCAGGCAGGGTGCAGATACGCAGTATTTT. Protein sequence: CASRQGADTQYF.

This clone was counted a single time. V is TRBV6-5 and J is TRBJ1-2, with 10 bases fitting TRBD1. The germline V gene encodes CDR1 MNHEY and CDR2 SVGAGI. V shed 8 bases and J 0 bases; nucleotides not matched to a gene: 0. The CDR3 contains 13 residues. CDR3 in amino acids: CASGQGANYGYTF. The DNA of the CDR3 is TGTGCCAGCGGACAGGGGGCTAACTATGGCTACACCTTC.

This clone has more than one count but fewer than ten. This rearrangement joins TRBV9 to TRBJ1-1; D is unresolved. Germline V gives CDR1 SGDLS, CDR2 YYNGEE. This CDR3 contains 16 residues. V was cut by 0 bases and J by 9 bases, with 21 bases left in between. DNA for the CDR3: TGTGCCAGCAGCGTAGCGGAGGCAGGTCGACAAGAAAAAGCTTTCTTT. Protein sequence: CASSVAEAGRQEKAFF.

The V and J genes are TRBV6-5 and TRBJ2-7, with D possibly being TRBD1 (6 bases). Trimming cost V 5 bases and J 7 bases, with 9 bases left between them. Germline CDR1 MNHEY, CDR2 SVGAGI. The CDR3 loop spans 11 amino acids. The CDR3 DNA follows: TGTGCCAGCAGTCTCCAGGGGGAGCAGTACTTC. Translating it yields CASSLQGEQYF.

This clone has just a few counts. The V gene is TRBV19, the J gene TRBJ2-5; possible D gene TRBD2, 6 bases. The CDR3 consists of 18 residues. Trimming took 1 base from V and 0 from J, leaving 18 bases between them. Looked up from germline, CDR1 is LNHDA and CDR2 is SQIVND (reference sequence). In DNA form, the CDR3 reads TGTGCCAGTAGTATAGTGAATGGGGGGTCCCCGTACCAAGAGACCCAGTACTTC. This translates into CASSIVNGGSPYQETQYF.

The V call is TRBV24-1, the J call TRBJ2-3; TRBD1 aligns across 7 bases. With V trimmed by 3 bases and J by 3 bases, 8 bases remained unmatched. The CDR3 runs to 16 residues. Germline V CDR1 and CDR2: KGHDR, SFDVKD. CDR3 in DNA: TGTGCCACCAGTGATCCTCGACAGGGTGGGACAGATACGCAGTATTTT. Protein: CATSDPRQGGTDTQYF.

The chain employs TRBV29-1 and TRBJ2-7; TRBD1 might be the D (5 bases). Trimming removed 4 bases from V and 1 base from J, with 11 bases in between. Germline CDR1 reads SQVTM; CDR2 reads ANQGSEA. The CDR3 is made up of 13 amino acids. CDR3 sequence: CSVVGRGSYEQYF. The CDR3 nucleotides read TGCAGCGTTGTGGGAAGGGGATCCTACGAGCAGTACTTC.

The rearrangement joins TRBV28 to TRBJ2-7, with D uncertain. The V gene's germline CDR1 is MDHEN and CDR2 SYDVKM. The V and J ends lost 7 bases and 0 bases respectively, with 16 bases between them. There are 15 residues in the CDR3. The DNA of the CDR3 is TGTGCCAGCACCCAAGGCAGGTTATACTCCTACGAGCAGTACTTC. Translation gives CASTQGRLYSYEQYF.

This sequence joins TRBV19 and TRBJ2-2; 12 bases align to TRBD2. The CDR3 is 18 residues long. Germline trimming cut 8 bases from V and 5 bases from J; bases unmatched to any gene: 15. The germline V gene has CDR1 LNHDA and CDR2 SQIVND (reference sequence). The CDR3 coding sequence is TGTGCCAGTCAGGGAAGGCTAGCGGGAGGGCCAAGTACCGGGGAGCTGTTTTTT. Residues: CASQGRLAGGPSTGELFF.